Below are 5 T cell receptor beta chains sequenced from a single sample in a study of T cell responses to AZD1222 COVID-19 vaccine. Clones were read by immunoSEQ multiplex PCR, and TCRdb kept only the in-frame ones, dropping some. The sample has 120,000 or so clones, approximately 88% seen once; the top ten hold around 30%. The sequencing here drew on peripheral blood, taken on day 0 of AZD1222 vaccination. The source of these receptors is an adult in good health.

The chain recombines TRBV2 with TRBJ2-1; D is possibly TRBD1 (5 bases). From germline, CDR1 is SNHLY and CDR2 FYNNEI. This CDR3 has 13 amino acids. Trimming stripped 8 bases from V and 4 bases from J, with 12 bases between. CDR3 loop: CASGDRLYNEQFF. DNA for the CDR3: TGTGCCAGCGGAGACAGATTATACAATGAGCAGTTCTTC. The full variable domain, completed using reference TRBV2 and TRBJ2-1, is EPEVTQTPSHQVTQMGQEVILRCVPISNHLYFYWYRQILGQKVEFLVSFYNNEISEKSEIFDDQFSVERPDGSNFTLKIRSTKLEDSAMYFCASGDRLYNEQFFGPGTRLTVL.

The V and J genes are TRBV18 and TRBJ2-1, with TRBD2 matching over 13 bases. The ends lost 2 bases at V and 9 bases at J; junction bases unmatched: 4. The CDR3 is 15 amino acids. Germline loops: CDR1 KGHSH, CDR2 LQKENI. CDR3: CASSPARTSGSEQFF. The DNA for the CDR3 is TGTGCCAGCTCACCAGCAAGGACTAGCGGGAGTGAGCAGTTCTTC. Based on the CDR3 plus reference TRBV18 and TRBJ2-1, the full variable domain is NAGVMQNPRHLVRRRGQEARLRCSPMKGHSHVYWYRQLPEEGLKFMVYLQKENIIDESGMPKERFSAEFPKEGPSILRIQQVVRGDSAAYFCASSPARTSGSEQFFGPGTRLTVL.

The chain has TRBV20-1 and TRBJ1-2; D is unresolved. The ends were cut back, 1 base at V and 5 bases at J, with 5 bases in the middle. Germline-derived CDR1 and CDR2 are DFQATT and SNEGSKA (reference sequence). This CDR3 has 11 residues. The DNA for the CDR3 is TGCAGTGCTAGAGCTGGTTATGGCTACACCTTC. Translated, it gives CSARAGYGYTF.

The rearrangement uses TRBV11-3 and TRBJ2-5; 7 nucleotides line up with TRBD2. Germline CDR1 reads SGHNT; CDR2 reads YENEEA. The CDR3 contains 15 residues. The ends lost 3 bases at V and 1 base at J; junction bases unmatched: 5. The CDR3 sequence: CASSLGGTPQETQYF. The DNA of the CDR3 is TGTGCCAGCAGCTTGGGGGGGACCCCCCAAGAGACCCAGTACTTC.

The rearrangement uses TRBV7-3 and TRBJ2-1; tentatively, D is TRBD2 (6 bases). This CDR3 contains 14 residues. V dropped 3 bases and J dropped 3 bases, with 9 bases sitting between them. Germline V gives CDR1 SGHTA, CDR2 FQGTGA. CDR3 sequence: CASSLGGIYNEQFF. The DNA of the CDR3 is TGTGCCAGCAGCTTGGGGGGAATCTACAATGAGCAGTTCTTC.